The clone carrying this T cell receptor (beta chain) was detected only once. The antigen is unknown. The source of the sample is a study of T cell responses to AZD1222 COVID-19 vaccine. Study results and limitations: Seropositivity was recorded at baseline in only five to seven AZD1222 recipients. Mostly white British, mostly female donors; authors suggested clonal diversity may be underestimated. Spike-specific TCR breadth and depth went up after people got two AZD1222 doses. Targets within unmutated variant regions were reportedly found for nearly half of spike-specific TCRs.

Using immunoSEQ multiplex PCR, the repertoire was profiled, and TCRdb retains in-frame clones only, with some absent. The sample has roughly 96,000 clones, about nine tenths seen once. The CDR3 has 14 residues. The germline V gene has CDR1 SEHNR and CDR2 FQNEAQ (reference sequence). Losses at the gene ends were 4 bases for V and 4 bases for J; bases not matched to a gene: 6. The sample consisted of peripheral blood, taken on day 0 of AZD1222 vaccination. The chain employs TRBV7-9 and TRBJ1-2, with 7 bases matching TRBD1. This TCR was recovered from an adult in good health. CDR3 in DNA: TGTGCCAGCAGCTCAGACAGGGTGGGCTATGGCTACACCTTC. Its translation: CASSSDRVGYGYTF.